The clone carrying this T cell receptor beta chain was counted only a few times. Germline values: CDR1 LGHDT, CDR2 YNNKEL (reference sequence). V shed 1 base and J 8 bases; nucleotides not matched to a gene: 2. The CDR3 contains 13 residues. The data derive from a study of T cells of healthy individuals. One entry per CDR3 protein results from TCRdb running MiXCR on the 5' RACE reads. The sample lists 50,000 to 55,000 distinct CDR3 sequences, about 14% occurring once. This receptor was taken from a human donor in good health. The J gene is TRBJ2-3, the V gene TRBV3-1; 8 bases are a match to TRBD2. For the CDR3, the DNA is TGTGCCAGCAGCCAAGGACGGGAGGGTACGCAGTATTTT. Translated, it gives CASSQGREGTQYF.